This T cell receptor (beta chain) was recorded in a study of cytomegalovirus exposure and HLA in healthy donors. CDR1 and CDR2 from the germline V gene are MNHEY and SMNVEV (reference sequence). This CDR3 is 16 amino acids long. The ends were cut back, 5 bases at V and 0 bases at J, with 14 bases in the middle. The study ran its PCR with 60 Vbeta and 13 Jbeta primers. Repertoires were generated with immunoSEQ multiplex PCR, while TCRdb's copy carries only in-frame clones and drops some. The top ten hold approximately 6.8% of the sample, which has 150,000 to 200,000 clones, about four fifths seen once.

J is TRBJ1-3 and V is TRBV27; D unresolved. The source is a young man in good health and CMV-seropositive. Sequences were obtained from PBMCs. The CDR3 coding sequence is TGTGCCAGCAGTCCCTCGGGTGGGAGCTCTGGAAACACCATATATTTT. Amino acids: CASSPSGGSSGNTIYF.